The 31 T cell receptor beta chains below were found in one sample sequenced in a study of shared clonotypes between healthy human individuals. The naive CD8 fraction comprised CD45RO-negative cells positively selected for CCR7 and excluded terminally differentiated effector memory CD45RA+ cells. Clones were sequenced by immunoSEQ multiplex PCR, and TCRdb holds only the in-frame ones, with some missing. The table records more than 2 million clones, less than 95% of them present only once. The sample consisted of naive CD8+ T cells sorted from blood. These receptors were collected from a young man in good health.

CDR3 protein: CASSSPGTSDSYNEQFF. CDR3 nucleotides: TGTGCCAGCAGCTCCCCCGGGACTAGCGACTCCTACAATGAGCAGTTCTTC. V gene TRBV13 combines with J gene TRBJ2-1; 10 bases line up with TRBD2. V was clipped by 4 bases and J by 0 bases; unmatched bases: 6. In germline, CDR1 is PRHDT, CDR2 FYEKMQ (reference sequence). The CDR3 length is 17 residues.

This clone appeared once. The chain recombines TRBV5-1 with TRBJ2-7, with D tentatively TRBD1 or TRBD2 (6 bases each). CDR3 size: 16 residues. Per the germline V gene, CDR1 is SGHRS and CDR2 is YFSETQ. Trimming removed 6 bases from V and 3 bases from J, with 22 bases in between. The CDR3 DNA is TGCGCCAGCACCACCTTTACCGGGGGCTCAGGCTACGAGCAGTACTTC. Amino acid sequence: CASTTFTGGSGYEQYF.

V is TRBV19 and J is TRBJ2-7; 7 positions agree with TRBD1. Looked up from germline, CDR1 is LNHDA and CDR2 is SQIVND (reference sequence). The length of the CDR3 is 16 residues. Losses at the gene ends were 6 bases for V and 2 bases for J; bases not matched to a gene: 13. CDR3 sequence reads: CASRGVRQGETYEQYF. The CDR3 DNA follows: TGTGCCAGTAGGGGCGTACGACAGGGTGAGACCTACGAGCAGTACTTC. Supplemented by reference TRBV19 and TRBJ2-7, the full variable domain reads DGGITQSPKYLFRKEGQNVTLSCEQNLNHDAMYWYRQDPGQGLRLIYYSQIVNDFQKGDIAEGYSVSREKKESFPLTVTSAQKNPTAFYLCASRGVRQGETYEQYFGPGTRLTVT.

The CDR3 bases are TGTGCCAGCAAACGACCGGACCCGAACACTGAAGCTTTCTTT. It encodes CASKRPDPNTEAFF. The chain uses TRBV6-5 and TRBJ1-1, with D uncertain. V shed 7 bases and J shed 1 base, with 13 bases lying between them. Germline CDR1 reads MNHEY; CDR2 reads SVGAGI. The CDR3 totals 14 residues.

The chain couples TRBV21-1 to TRBJ2-5. TRBV21-1 is described as a pseudogene. CDR3 size: 17 residues. The chain's CDR3 is CASSKFGLASFQETQYF. The CDR3 bases are TGTGCCAGCAGCAAATTCGGCCTGGCGAGTTTTCAAGAGACCCAGTACTTC.

CDR3 nucleotides: TGTGCCAGCAGAGGGGGGGCGCGGGTTGGCTACACCTTC. Translating it yields CASRGGARVGYTF. J is TRBJ1-2 and V is TRBV6-5; the D gene is possibly TRBD1 (6 bases). V was clipped by 6 bases and J by 7 bases, with 15 bases between them. The CDR3 loop spans 13 amino acids. Germline lookup yields CDR1 MNHEY and CDR2 SVGAGI.

The rearrangement joins TRBV5-6 to TRBJ2-7; 9 bases map to TRBD1. The V and J ends lost 7 bases and 2 bases, in that order; junction bases with no gene match: 1. Germline lookup yields CDR1 SGHDT and CDR2 YYEEEE. The CDR3 is 12 residues long. This CDR3 is CASWDRAYEQYF. The CDR3 DNA is TGTGCCAGCTGGGACAGGGCCTACGAGCAGTACTTC.

The V call is TRBV9, the J call TRBJ2-2; TRBD2 matches at 10 bases. The CDR3 sequence is 15 residues long. The germline CDR1 and CDR2 sequences are SGDLS and YYNGEE. Trimming removed 0 bases from V and 6 bases from J; junction bases left unmatched: 2. The CDR3 region is CASSVVGLAAGELFF. CDR3 in DNA: TGTGCCAGCAGCGTAGTAGGACTAGCGGCCGGGGAGCTGTTTTTT.

The V and J genes are TRBV5-1 and TRBJ2-7, with a possible D match to TRBD2 (6 bases). CDR1 SGHRS and CDR2 YFSETQ come from the germline V gene. The CDR3 totals 18 residues. V lost 3 bases, J lost 0 bases, and 22 bases lay in between. The CDR3 coding sequence is TGCGCCAGCAGCTCCTATCCGTTAGGGGAGGCTAGCTCCTACGAGCAGTACTTC. Amino acid sequence: CASSSYPLGEASSYEQYF.

This clone was seen a few times. The chain joins TRBV5-8 to TRBJ2-7; D is ambiguous. The CDR3 is made up of 15 amino acids. Per the germline V gene, CDR1 is SGHTS and CDR2 is YDEGEE. V dropped 2 bases and J dropped 5 bases, with 17 bases sitting between them. CDR3 sequence (DNA): TGTGCCAGCAGCTTAATCCGGCCAGGTCGTGACGAGCAGTACTTC. It codes for CASSLIRPGRDEQYF.

Concerning this clone itself: Other DNA sequences in this specimen translate into the identical CDR3. This rearrangement joins TRBV30 to TRBJ2-7; 9 nucleotides agree with TRBD1. The CDR3 contains 14 residues. Germline V CDR1 and CDR2: GTSNPN, SVGIG (reference sequence). The V gene end was trimmed by 0 bases and the J gene end by 3 bases; junction bases not matched to a gene: 3. The CDR3 sequence is CAWSVGTGSYEQYF. DNA for the CDR3: TGTGCCTGGAGTGTTGGGACAGGGAGCTACGAGCAGTACTTC.

The gene calls are TRBV7-9 and TRBJ1-2, with TRBD1 matching 11 bases. Per the germline V gene, CDR1 is SEHNR and CDR2 is FQNEAQ (reference sequence). J lost 6 bases, V lost 5 bases, and 5 bases had no gene match. The CDR3 extends over 14 amino acids. Here the CDR3 reads CASSIGQGAHGYTF. For the CDR3, the DNA is TGTGCCAGCAGCATCGGACAGGGGGCTCATGGCTACACCTTC.

The V gene is TRBV10-3, the J gene TRBJ1-4; TRBD1 matches at 9 bases. Trimming took 10 bases from V and 7 from J; bases not matched to a gene: 13. This CDR3 region has 15 residues. From germline, CDR1 is ENHRY and CDR2 SYGVKD. The CDR3 loop reads CATEGGTGILEKLFF. CDR3 sequence (DNA): TGTGCCACCGAGGGGGGGACAGGGATTCTTGAAAAACTGTTTTTT.

The gene calls are TRBV7-6 and TRBJ2-3, with TRBD2 identical over 15 bases. The CDR3 totals 17 residues. Germline CDR1 is SGHVS and CDR2 is FNYEAQ. J lost 2 bases, V lost 4 bases, and 4 bases had no gene match. CDR3 sequence reads: CASSSGTSGGFTDTQYF. The DNA of the CDR3 is TGTGCCAGCAGCTCAGGGACTAGCGGGGGGTTCACAGATACGCAGTATTTT.

For this clone: At the DNA level, this CDR3 is encoded by other sequences in the same sample as well. The rearrangement uses TRBV9 and TRBJ1-5; weak D call: TRBD1 (5 bases). The CDR3 loop spans 13 amino acids. CDR1 SGDLS and CDR2 YYNGEE come from the germline V gene. The ends were cut back, 0 bases at V and 5 bases at J, with 6 bases in the middle. CDR3 in amino acids: CASSVVGDQPQHF. The CDR3, as DNA: TGTGCCAGCAGCGTAGTGGGGGATCAGCCCCAGCATTTT.

This clone was detected once. The chain couples TRBV9 to TRBJ2-1; maybe TRBD1 (5 bases). Trimming shortened V by 3 bases and J by 6 bases, and 13 bases separated the two germline ends. There are 14 residues in the CDR3. Germline values: CDR1 SGDLS, CDR2 YYNGEE. Here the CDR3 reads CASSEGIACNEQFF. CDR3 nucleotides: TGTGCCAGCAGCGAGGGGATAGCCTGCAATGAGCAGTTCTTC.

The chain is built from TRBV11-3 and TRBJ2-3; TRBD2 matches 13 bases. Losses at the gene ends were 5 bases for V and 4 bases for J; bases not matched to a gene: 6. The germline gives CDR1 SGHNT, CDR2 YENEEA. The CDR3 spans 16 residues. The CDR3 coding sequence is TGTGCCAGCAGCGCCTGGACTAGCGGGGGCGCAGATACGCAGTATTTT. Its translation is CASSAWTSGGADTQYF.

This chain joins TRBV30 and TRBJ2-5; D is possibly TRBD1 or TRBD2 (6 bases each). Trimming cost V 5 bases and J 4 bases, with 11 bases left between them. Per germline, CDR1 GTSNPN and CDR2 SVGIG (reference sequence). The CDR3 has 12 amino acids. DNA of the CDR3: TGTGCCTGGGAGGGGGGTAGAGAGACCCAGTACTTC. Residues: CAWEGGRETQYF.

This chain links TRBV15 with TRBJ1-1, with 7 nucleotides matching TRBD1. Losses at the gene ends were 3 bases for V and 0 bases for J; bases not matched to a gene: 1. The CDR3 consists of 14 residues. CDR1 and CDR2 from the germline V gene are LNHNV and YYDKDF (reference sequence). This CDR3 reads CATSRTGMNTEAFF. The CDR3 bases are TGTGCCACCAGCAGGACAGGGATGAACACTGAAGCTTTCTTT.

This clone was seen once. This chain uses TRBV6-4 with TRBJ2-1; D is possibly TRBD1 or TRBD2 (6 bases each). V was pared by 2 bases and J by 4 bases, with 15 bases between. The germline CDR1 and CDR2 sequences are MRHNA and SNTAGT. This CDR3 spans 16 amino acids. CDR3 sequence: CASSDGGTLIYNEQFF. DNA of the CDR3: TGTGCCAGCAGTGACGGGGGGACACTAATTTACAATGAGCAGTTCTTC.

The rearrangement links TRBV7-9 to TRBJ2-7; possibly TRBD1 for D (5 bases). The germline V gene encodes CDR1 SEHNR and CDR2 FQNEAQ (reference sequence). With 3 bases removed from V and 6 bases from J, the gap between germline ends came to 18 bases. The CDR3 has 15 residues. The CDR3 DNA sequence: TGTGCCAGCAGCTTGGCTCAGGGATCGGTCTCCGAGCAGTACTTC. Translation gives CASSLAQGSVSEQYF.

The chain links TRBV2 to TRBJ1-3; no definite D call. CDR1 is SNHLY and CDR2 is FYNNEI in the germline V gene. V lost 4 bases, J lost 2 bases, and 12 bases lay in between. The CDR3 loop spans 15 amino acids. The CDR3 bases are TGTGCCAGCAGTGCGGCGGGCGACCCTGGAAACACCATATATTTT. The encoded protein is CASSAAGDPGNTIYF.

The V gene is TRBV4-1, the J gene TRBJ2-7, with 7 bases identical to TRBD1. The V segment lost 4 bases and the J segment 2 bases; nucleotides outside the gene matches: 5. The CDR3 runs 14 residues. Germline-derived CDR1 and CDR2 are MGHRA and YSYEKL. The CDR3 here is CASSPTGSTYEQYF. CDR3 DNA sequence: TGCGCCAGCAGCCCGACAGGGTCAACCTACGAGCAGTACTTC.

The V call is TRBV28, the J call TRBJ2-1; D unresolved. Trimming took 1 base from V and 5 from J, leaving 3 bases between them. Germline V gene sequence: CDR1 MDHEN, CDR2 SYDVKM. The length of the CDR3 is 12 residues. This CDR3 reads CASSLLDNEQFF. The CDR3 bases are TGTGCCAGCAGTTTATTAGACAATGAGCAGTTCTTC.

This rearrangement joins TRBV29-1 to TRBJ1-3, with no clear D. The CDR3 is 12 residues long. Trimming left V 2 bases short and J 1 base short, with 3 bases between. The V gene's germline CDR1 is SQVTM and CDR2 ANQGSEA. As DNA, the CDR3 is TGCAGCGTTGAATTTTCTGGAAACACCATATATTTT. The encoded protein is CSVEFSGNTIYF. The variable domain in full, completed from reference TRBV29-1 and TRBJ1-3, reads SAVISQKPSRDICQRGTSLTIQCQVDSQVTMMFWYRQQPGQSLTLIATANQGSEATYESGFVIDKFPISRPNLTFSTLTVSNMSPEDSSIYLCSVEFSGNTIYFGEGSWLTVV.

The chain uses TRBV5-1 and TRBJ2-7; 11 bases fit TRBD1. The CDR3 sequence is 16 residues long. Germline V CDR1 and CDR2: SGHRS, YFSETQ. The V gene end was trimmed by 4 bases and the J gene end by 4 bases; junction bases not matched to a gene: 10. CDR3 DNA: TGCGCCAGCAGCCGGAACTCGGGACAGGGGGTATACGAGCAGTACTTC. This encodes CASSRNSGQGVYEQYF.

This clone has just one count. The DNA for the CDR3 is TGCGCCAGCAGCCTAACCCCGGGAGATACGCAGTATTTT. This encodes CASSLTPGDTQYF. The chain joins TRBV4-1 to TRBJ2-3; no definite D call. Germline V lookup: CDR1 MGHRA, CDR2 YSYEKL. The CDR3 consists of 13 residues. V was shortened by 4 bases and J by 5 bases, with 10 bases between the two germline ends.

In the case of this clone: The sample carries other DNA sequences with the same CDR3. The rearrangement uses TRBV5-1 and TRBJ2-7, with unresolved D. The length of the CDR3 is 13 residues. V lost 0 bases to trimming and J lost 2 bases, with 6 bases between them. Germline V gene lookup returns CDR1 SGHRS and CDR2 YFSETQ. The CDR3 region is CASSLGTTYEQYF. The CDR3 bases are TGCGCCAGCAGCTTGGGCACCACCTACGAGCAGTACTTC. The variable domain in full, with the rest retrieved from reference TRBV5-1 and TRBJ2-7, is KAGVTQTPRYLIKTRGQQVTLSCSPISGHRSVSWYQQTPGQGLQFLFEYFSETQRNKGNFPGRFSGRQFSNSRSEMNVSTLELGDSALYLCASSLGTTYEQYFGPGTRLTVT.

Comment on this clone: Other nucleotide sequences from this sample produce the same CDR3. The chain couples TRBV9 to TRBJ2-7, with D maybe TRBD2 (7 bases). Germline CDR1 reads SGDLS; CDR2 reads YYNGEE. Trimming took off 2 bases at V and 4 bases at J, with 16 bases between the two ends. The CDR3 length is 15 residues. The CDR3 region has the DNA TGTGCCAGCAGCGTCACTCCGGGGGGCGCGTACGAGCAGTACTTC. Translation gives CASSVTPGGAYEQYF. Variable domain in full (rest from reference TRBV9 and TRBJ2-7): DSGVTQTPKHLITATGQRVTLRCSPRSGDLSVYWYQQSLDQGLQFLIQYYNGEERAKGNILERFSAQQFPDLHSELNLSSLELGDSALYFCASSVTPGGAYEQYFGPGTRLTVT.

The chain employs TRBV9 and TRBJ1-2; D uncertain. Germline CDR1 and CDR2: SGDLS and YYNGEE. Between the trimmed V and J ends, which lost 4 bases and 6 bases, there was a span of 7 bases. The CDR3 length is 11 residues. The CDR3 DNA reads TGTGCCAGCAGCTCCCAGAATGGCTACACCTTC. Amino acids: CASSSQNGYTF.

The genes are TRBV6-5 and TRBJ2-7, with TRBD2 matching 10 bases. The CDR3 contains 14 residues. The V and J ends lost 5 bases and 4 bases, in that order; junction bases with no gene match: 5. Germline V gene lookup returns CDR1 MNHEY and CDR2 SVGAGI. CDR3: CASSLAGVRYEQYF. The DNA of the CDR3 is TGTGCCAGCAGTCTAGCGGGAGTGAGGTACGAGCAGTACTTC.